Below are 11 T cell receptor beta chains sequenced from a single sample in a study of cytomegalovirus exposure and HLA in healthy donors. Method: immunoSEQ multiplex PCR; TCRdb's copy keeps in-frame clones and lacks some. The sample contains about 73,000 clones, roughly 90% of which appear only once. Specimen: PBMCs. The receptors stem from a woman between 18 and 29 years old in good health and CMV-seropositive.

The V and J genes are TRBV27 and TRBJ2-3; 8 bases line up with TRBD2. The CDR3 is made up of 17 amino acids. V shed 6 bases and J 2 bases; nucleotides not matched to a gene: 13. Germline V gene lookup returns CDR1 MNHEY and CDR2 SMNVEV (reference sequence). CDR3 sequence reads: CASRSRRIAGTTDTQYF. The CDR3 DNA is TGTGCCAGCAGATCCCGGAGGATAGCGGGGACCACAGATACGCAGTATTTT.

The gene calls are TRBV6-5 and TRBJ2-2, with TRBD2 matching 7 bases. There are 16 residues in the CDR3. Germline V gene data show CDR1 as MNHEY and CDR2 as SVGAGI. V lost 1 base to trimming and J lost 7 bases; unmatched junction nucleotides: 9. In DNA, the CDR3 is TGTGCCAGCAGTTACTATCCGGGGGGACTCGGCGGGGAGCTGTTTTTT. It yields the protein CASSYYPGGLGGELFF.

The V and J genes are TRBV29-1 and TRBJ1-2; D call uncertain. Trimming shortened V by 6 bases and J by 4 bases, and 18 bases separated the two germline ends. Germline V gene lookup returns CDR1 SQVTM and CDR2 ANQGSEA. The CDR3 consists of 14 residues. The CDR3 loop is CSVKAGKTGYGYTF. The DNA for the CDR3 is TGCAGCGTAAAAGCCGGGAAGACTGGCTATGGCTACACCTTC.

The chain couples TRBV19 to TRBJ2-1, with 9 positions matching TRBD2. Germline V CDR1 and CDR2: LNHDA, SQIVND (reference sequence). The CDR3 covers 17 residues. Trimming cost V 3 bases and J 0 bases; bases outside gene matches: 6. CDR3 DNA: TGTGCCAGTAGTATTTTCGGCGGGGGGGCCTCCTACAATGAGCAGTTCTTC. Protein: CASSIFGGGASYNEQFF. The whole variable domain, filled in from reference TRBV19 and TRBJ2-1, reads DGGITQSPKYLFRKEGQNVTLSCEQNLNHDAMYWYRQDPGQGLRLIYYSQIVNDFQKGDIAEGYSVSREKKESFPLTVTSAQKNPTAFYLCASSIFGGGASYNEQFFGPGTRLTVL.

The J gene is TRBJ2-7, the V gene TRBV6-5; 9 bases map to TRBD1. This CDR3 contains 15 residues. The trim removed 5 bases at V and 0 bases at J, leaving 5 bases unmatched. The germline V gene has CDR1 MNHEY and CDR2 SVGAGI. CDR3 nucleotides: TGTGCCAGCAGTATCACAGGGGGCGGCTCCTACGAGCAGTACTTC. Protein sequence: CASSITGGGSYEQYF.

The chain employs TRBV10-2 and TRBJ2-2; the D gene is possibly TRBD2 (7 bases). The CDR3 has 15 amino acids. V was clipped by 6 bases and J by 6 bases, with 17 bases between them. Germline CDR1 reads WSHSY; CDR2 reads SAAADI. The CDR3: CASRMSRGAAGELFF. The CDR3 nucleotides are TGCGCCAGCAGGATGAGCCGGGGGGCGGCCGGGGAGCTGTTTTTT.

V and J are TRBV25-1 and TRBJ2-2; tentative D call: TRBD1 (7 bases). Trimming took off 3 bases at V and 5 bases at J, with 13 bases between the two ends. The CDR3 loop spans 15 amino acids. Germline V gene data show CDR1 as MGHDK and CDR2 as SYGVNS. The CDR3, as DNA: TGTGCCAGCAGTGACAGGGGGGCTTTGACCGGGGAGCTGTTTTTT. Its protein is CASSDRGALTGELFF.

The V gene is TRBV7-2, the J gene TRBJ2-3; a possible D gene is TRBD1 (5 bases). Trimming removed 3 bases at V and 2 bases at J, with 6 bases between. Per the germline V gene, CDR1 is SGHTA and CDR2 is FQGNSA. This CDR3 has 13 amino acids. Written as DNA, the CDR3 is TGTGCCAGCAGCTTGGACAACACAGATACGCAGTATTTT. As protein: CASSLDNTDTQYF.

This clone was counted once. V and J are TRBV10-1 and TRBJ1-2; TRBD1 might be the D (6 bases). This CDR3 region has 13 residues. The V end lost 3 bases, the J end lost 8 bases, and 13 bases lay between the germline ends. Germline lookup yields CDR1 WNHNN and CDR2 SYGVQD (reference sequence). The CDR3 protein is CASSDYRDRGYTF. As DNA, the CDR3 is TGCGCCAGCAGTGATTACAGGGATCGGGGCTACACCTTC.

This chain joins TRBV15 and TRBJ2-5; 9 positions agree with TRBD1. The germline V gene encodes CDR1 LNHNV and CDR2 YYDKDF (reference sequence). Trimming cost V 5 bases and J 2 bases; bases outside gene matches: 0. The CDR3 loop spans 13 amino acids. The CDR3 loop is CATSGTGQETQYF. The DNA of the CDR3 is TGTGCCACCAGCGGGACAGGGCAAGAGACCCAGTACTTC.

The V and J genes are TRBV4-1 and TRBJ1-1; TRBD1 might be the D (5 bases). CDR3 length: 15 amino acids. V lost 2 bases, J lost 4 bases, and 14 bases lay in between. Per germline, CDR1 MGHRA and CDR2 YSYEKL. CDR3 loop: CASSQTSGGGTEAFF. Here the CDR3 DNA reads TGCGCCAGCAGCCAAACTTCCGGGGGGGGCACTGAAGCTTTCTTT.